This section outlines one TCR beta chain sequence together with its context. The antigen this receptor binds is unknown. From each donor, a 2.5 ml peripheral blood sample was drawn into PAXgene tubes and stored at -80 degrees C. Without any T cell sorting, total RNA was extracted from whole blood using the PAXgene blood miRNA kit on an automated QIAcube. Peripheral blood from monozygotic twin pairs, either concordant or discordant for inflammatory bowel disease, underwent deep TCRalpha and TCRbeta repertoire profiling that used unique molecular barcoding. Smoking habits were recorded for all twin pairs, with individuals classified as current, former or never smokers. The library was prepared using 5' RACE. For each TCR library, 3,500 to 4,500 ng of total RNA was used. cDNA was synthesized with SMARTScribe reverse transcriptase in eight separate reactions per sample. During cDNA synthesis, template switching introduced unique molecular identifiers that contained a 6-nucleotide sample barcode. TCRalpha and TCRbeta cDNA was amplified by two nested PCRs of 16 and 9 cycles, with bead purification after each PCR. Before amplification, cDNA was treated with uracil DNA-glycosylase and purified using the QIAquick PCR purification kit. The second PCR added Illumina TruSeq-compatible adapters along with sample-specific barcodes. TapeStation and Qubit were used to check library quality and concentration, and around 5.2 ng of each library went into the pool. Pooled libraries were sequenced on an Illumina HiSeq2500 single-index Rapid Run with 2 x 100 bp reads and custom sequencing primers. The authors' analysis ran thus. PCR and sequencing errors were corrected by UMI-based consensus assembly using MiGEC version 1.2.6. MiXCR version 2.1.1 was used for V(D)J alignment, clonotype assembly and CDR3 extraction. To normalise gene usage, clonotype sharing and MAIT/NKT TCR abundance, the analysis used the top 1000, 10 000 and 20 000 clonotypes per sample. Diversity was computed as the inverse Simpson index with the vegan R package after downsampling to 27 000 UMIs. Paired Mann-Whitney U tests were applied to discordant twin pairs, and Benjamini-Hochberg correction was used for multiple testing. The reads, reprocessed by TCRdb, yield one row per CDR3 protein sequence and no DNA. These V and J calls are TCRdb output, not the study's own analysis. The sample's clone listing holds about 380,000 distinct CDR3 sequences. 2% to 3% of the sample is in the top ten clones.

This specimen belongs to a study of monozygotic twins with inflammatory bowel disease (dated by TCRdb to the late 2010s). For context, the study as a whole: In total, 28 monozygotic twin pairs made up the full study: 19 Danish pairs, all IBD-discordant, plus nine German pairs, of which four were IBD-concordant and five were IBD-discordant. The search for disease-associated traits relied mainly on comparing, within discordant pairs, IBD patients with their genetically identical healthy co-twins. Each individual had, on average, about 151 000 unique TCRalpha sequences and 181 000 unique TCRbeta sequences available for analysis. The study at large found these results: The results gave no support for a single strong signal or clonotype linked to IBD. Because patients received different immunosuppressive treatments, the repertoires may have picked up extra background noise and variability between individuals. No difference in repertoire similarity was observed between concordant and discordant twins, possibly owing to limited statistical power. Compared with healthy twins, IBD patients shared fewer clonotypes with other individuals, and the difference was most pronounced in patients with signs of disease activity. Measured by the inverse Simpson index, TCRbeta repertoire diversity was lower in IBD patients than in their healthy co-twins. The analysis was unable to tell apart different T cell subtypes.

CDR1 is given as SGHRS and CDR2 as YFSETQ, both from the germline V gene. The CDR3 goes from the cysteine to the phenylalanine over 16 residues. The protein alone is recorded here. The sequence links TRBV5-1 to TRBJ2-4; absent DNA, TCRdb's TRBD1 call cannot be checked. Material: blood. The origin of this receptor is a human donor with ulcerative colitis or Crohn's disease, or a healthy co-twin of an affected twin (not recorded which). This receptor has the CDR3 CASSLVRGLRAGIQYF.